These 11 T cell receptor beta chains originate from one sample sequenced in a study of CXCR3-negative and CXCR3-positive naive CD8 T cells. Study-wide findings and caveats: More hydrophobic TRB CDR3s were found in CXCR3-positive naive cells than in CXCR3-negative naive cells.

Preparation of TRB cDNA libraries relied on 5' RACE carrying UMI labels. One entry per CDR3 protein, without DNA, is what TCRdb gives after re-calling the 5' RACE reads. In all, the sample yields 150,000 or so distinct CDR3 sequences. These receptors lack a known antigen. The specimen sequenced was naive CXCR3+ CD8+ T cells from blood. Documented subset: CD45RO-CCR7+CD27+CD95- naive CD8+ T cells expressing CXCR3 (TNR3+). The receptors were gathered from a human donor in good health. Some clones in this sample may be carry-over from other donors' samples.

The chain employs TRBV7-2 and TRBJ2-7; absent DNA, TCRdb's TRBD1 call cannot be checked. The CDR3 runs to 16 residues. Germline V gene lookup returns CDR1 SGHTA and CDR2 FQGNSA. CDR3 amino acids: CASSSPLGERTYEQYF.

The chain carries TRBV28 and TRBJ2-3; TCRdb gives TRBD2 as the D gene, but with no DNA this cannot be confirmed. Looked up from germline, CDR1 is MDHEN and CDR2 is SYDVKM. This CDR3 region has 21 residues. This chain's CDR3 is CASSLWSPGPTALTSTDTQYF.

The chain has TRBV7-2 and TRBJ2-1. CDR1 and CDR2 from the germline V gene are SGHTA and FQGNSA. The CDR3 consists of 13 residues. The CDR3 reads CASSLEMYNEQFF.

V and J are TRBV9 and TRBJ1-1. Germline loops: CDR1 SGDLS, CDR2 YYNGEE. The CDR3 covers 13 residues. CDR3 region: CASSVVRDSEAFF.

CDR3 amino acids: CASSAPGGLYNEQFF. The chain is built from TRBV11-3 and TRBJ2-1; TCRdb indicates TRBD1, and absent DNA this call remains unverified. The CDR3 contains 15 residues. The germline V gene encodes CDR1 SGHNT and CDR2 YENEEA.

The chain recombines TRBV7-9 with TRBJ1-2. The CDR3 totals 15 residues. The germline gives CDR1 SEHNR, CDR2 FQNEAQ (reference sequence). CDR3 in amino acids: CASKDTGEVNYGYTF.

This chain uses TRBV7-9 with TRBJ2-5; absent DNA, TCRdb's TRBD1 call cannot be checked. Germline V gene sequence: CDR1 SEHNR, CDR2 FQNEAQ (reference sequence). CDR3 size: 16 residues. The CDR3 loop is CASSQRTGPIEETQYF.

J is TRBJ2-3 and V is TRBV2; no DNA is available, so the TRBD1 call from TCRdb remains unchecked. Germline CDR1 SNHLY, CDR2 FYNNEI. CDR3 length: 14 residues. The CDR3 sequence is CASSEAGNTDTQYF.

The chain joins TRBV20-1 to TRBJ2-5; the D call from TCRdb, TRBD1, cannot be confirmed without DNA. Germline V gene sequence: CDR1 DFQATT, CDR2 SNEGSKA (reference sequence). This CDR3 has 14 residues. CDR3 loop: CSARDGAFQETQYF.

The V call is TRBV6-5, the J call TRBJ2-2. CDR3 length: 13 residues. CDR1 is MNHEY and CDR2 is SVGAGI in the germline V gene. This chain's CDR3 is CASSSSGSGELFF.

This chain connects TRBV7-9 to TRBJ2-7; TCRdb calls TRBD1, which cannot be checked without DNA. Germline CDR1 SEHNR, CDR2 FQNEAQ (reference sequence). The CDR3 runs to 14 residues. CDR3: CASSDRDRAYEQYF.